Presented here are 7 T cell receptor beta chains from one specimen sequenced in a study of blood T cells in healthy people across ages. Together with a sample-barcoded 5' primer, a J-beta primer mix was included in a second PCR lasting about 7 to 11 cycles. TCRdb redid the calling of the 5' RACE reads with MiXCR, one entry per CDR3 protein. The data contain 500,000 to 600,000 distinct CDR3 sequences, 27% of them singletons. The sample taken for sequencing was blood. These receptors all come from a woman aged 65 to 85 in good health.

The chain employs TRBV20-1 and TRBJ1-3, with 9 bases lining up with TRBD1. This CDR3 has 14 residues. V gave up 6 bases and J gave up 4 bases; unmatched junction bases: 7. In germline, CDR1 is DFQATT, CDR2 SNEGSKA (reference sequence). The CDR3 region has the DNA TGCAGTGCCATTGCGGGACAGGGAGGAAACACCATATATTTT. Residues: CSAIAGQGGNTIYF.

Only a few counts were recorded for this clonotype. The rearrangement uses TRBV20-1 and TRBJ1-1; TRBD1 might be the D (6 bases). The CDR3 has 12 amino acids. Trimming shortened V by 5 bases and J by 8 bases, and 15 bases separated the two germline ends. Germline V gives CDR1 DFQATT, CDR2 SNEGSKA (reference sequence). In nucleotides, the CDR3 is TGCAGTGCTCCGGACAGATCCGAGGAAGCTTTCTTT. This translates into CSAPDRSEEAFF.

The CDR3 is CASSQGISLDTSSYEQYF. Written as DNA, the CDR3 is TGCGCCAGCAGCCAAGGAATCTCTTTAGACACTAGCTCCTACGAGCAGTACTTC. The chain couples TRBV4-1 to TRBJ2-7, with D perhaps TRBD2 (5 bases). The V end was cut by 1 base, the J end by 0 bases, with 19 bases between. The CDR3 totals 18 residues. Germline CDR1 MGHRA, CDR2 YSYEKL.

This clonotype was counted between two and nine times. The chain links TRBV7-2 to TRBJ2-3; D remains ambiguous. V shed 2 bases and J shed 2 bases, with 14 bases lying between them. The V gene's germline CDR1 is SGHTA and CDR2 FQGNSA. CDR3 length equals 16 residues. CDR3: CASSLKWAGYTDTQYF. In nucleotides, the CDR3 is TGTGCCAGCAGCTTAAAATGGGCTGGCTACACAGATACGCAGTATTTT.

This clonotype has a handful of counts. This chain links TRBV7-2 with TRBJ2-7; D is perhaps TRBD1 (6 bases). This CDR3 has 18 residues. Germline V gene sequence: CDR1 SGHTA, CDR2 FQGNSA. V gave up 5 bases and J gave up 0 bases, with 23 bases separating them. CDR3 in DNA: TGTGCCAGCAGCGGCCGGGACACAAGGCTTAAGAGCTCCTACGAGCAGTACTTC. This encodes CASSGRDTRLKSSYEQYF.

There are a few counts of this clonotype. V is TRBV12-3 or TRBV12-4 and J is TRBJ1-2; possible D gene TRBD1, 5 bases. V lost 1 base and J 4 bases, leaving 16 bases between the germline ends. The CDR3 length is 16 residues. This chain's CDR3 is CASSLGQGLSAYGYTF. CDR3 sequence (DNA): TGTGCCAGCAGTTTAGGGCAGGGATTAAGCGCCTATGGCTACACCTTC.

This clonotype has more than one count but fewer than ten. The rearrangement uses TRBV10-3 and TRBJ2-4; no firm D call. Germline loops: CDR1 ENHRY, CDR2 SYGVKD. The CDR3 spans 13 residues. Trimming removed 2 bases from V and 6 bases from J, with 8 bases in between. Here the CDR3 reads CAISELQGNIQYF. In DNA form, the CDR3 reads TGTGCCATCAGTGAGCTCCAAGGAAACATTCAGTACTTC.